This T cell receptor beta chain was sequenced for a study of blood T cell repertoires in COVID-19. About the research overall: Sites across the United States, Italy and Spain contributed samples from acute and convalescent COVID-19.

CDR3 length: 16 amino acids. V was clipped by 4 bases and J by 4 bases; unmatched bases: 9. The germline CDR1 and CDR2 sequences are MGHDK and SYGVNS. Produced via immunoSEQ multiplex PCR; TCRdb's table is partial and in-frame only. This table holds a few hundred thousand clones, roughly 90% found once. The gene calls are TRBV25-1 and TRBJ1-2, with 10 bases identical to TRBD1. The sequence came from a man aged 50 or older with acute or convalescent COVID-19. Material for sequencing was peripheral blood. The CDR3 coding sequence is TGTGCCAGCAGTGTCCCCGGGACAGGGGTATCCTATGGCTACACCTTC. Translating gives CASSVPGTGVSYGYTF.